What follows describes a single TCR beta chain. Its antigen is not known. The data are from a study of shared clonotypes between healthy human individuals. Broader study findings: Sharing across four donors was highest in naive CD4 (approximately 5%) and lowest in memory CD8 (approximately 0.4%).

Repertoires were generated with immunoSEQ multiplex PCR, while TCRdb's copy carries only in-frame clones and drops some. This table holds about 1.1 million clones, 75% to 80% found once. CD4+ cells yielded CD45RA+ naive and CD45RA-negative memory subsets. CDR1 is MDHEN, CDR2 SYDVKM, per germline. The CDR3 is made up of 13 amino acids. The V end lost 7 bases, the J end lost 0 bases, and 9 bases lay between the germline ends. The chain links TRBV28 to TRBJ1-2, with D unclear. This clonotype originated in a man aged 18 to 30 in good health. Some clones in this sample may be carry-over from other donors' samples. The sequencing input was memory CD4+ T cells from PBMCs. Subset noted: CD45RA-negative fraction. The CDR3 here is CASTTPANYGYTF. DNA for the CDR3: TGTGCCAGCACGACACCCGCTAACTATGGCTACACCTTC.